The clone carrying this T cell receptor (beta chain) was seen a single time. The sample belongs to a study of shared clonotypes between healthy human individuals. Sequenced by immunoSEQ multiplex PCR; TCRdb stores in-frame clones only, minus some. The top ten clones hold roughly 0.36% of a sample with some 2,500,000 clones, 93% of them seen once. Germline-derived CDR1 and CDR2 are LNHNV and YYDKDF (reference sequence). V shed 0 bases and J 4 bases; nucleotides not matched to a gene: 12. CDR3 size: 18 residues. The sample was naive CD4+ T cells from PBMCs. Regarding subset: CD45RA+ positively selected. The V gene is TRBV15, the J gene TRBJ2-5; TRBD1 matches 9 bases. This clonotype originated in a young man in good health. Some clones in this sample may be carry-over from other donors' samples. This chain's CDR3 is CATSRDPGEQGAGETQYF. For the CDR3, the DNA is TGTGCCACCAGCAGAGATCCGGGTGAACAGGGGGCGGGAGAGACCCAGTACTTC.